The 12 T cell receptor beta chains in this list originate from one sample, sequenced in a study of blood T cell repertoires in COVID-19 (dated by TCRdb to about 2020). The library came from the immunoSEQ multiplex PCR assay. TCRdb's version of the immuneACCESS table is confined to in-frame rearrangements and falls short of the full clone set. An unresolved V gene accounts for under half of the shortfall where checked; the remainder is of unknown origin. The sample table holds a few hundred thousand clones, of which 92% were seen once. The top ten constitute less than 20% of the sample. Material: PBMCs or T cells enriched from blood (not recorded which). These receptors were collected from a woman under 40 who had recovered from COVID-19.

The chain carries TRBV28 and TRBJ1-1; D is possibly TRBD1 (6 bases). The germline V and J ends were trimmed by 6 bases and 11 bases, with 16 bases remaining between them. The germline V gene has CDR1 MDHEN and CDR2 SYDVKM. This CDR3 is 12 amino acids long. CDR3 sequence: CASSRMGAAAFF. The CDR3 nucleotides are TGTGCCAGCAGCCGGATGGGGGCCGCGGCTTTCTTT.

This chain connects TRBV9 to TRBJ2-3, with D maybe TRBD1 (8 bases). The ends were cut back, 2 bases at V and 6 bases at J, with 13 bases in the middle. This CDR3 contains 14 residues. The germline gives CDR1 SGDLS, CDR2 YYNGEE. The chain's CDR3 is CASSVTGGVDTQYF. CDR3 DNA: TGTGCCAGCAGCGTTACAGGGGGGGTTGATACGCAGTATTTT.

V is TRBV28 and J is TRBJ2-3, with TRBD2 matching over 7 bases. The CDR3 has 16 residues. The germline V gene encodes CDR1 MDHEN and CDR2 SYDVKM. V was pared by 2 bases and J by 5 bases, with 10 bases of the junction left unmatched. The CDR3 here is CASSLIAGGEGDTQYF. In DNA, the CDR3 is TGTGCCAGCAGTTTAATAGCGGGTGGGGAGGGAGATACGCAGTATTTT.

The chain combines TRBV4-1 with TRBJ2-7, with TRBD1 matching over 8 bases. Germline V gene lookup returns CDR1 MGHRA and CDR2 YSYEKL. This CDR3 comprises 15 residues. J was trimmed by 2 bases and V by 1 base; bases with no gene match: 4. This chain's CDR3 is CASSQAGTGAYEQYF. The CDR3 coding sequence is TGCGCCAGCAGCCAAGCCGGGACAGGAGCCTACGAGCAGTACTTC.

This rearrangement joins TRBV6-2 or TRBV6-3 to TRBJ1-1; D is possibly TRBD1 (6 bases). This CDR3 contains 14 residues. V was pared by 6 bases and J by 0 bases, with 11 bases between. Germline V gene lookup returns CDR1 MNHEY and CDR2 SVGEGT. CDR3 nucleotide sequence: TGTGCCAGCAGCAAGACAGGCATGAACACTGAAGCTTTCTTT. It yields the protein CASSKTGMNTEAFF.

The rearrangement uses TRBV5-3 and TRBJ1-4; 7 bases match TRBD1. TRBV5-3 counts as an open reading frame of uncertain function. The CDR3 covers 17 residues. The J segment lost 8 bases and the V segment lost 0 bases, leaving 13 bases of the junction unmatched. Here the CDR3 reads CARSLALRTGVLEKLFF. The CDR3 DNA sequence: TGTGCCAGAAGCTTGGCCCTCCGAACAGGGGTTTTGGAAAAACTGTTTTTT.

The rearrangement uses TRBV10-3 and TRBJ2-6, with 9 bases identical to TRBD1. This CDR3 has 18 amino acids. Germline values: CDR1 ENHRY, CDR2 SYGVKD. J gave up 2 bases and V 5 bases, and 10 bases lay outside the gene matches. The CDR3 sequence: CAISQQGAHSTGANVLTF. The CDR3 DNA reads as TGTGCCATCAGTCAACAGGGGGCCCACTCAACTGGGGCCAACGTCCTGACTTTC.

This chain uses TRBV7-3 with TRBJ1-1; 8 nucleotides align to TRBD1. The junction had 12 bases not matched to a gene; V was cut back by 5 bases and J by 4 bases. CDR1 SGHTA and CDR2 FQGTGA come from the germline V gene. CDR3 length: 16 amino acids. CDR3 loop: CASSRSPTGGGTEAFF. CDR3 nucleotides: TGTGCCAGCAGCCGATCCCCTACAGGGGGTGGCACTGAAGCTTTCTTT. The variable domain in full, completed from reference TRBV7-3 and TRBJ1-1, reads GAGVSQTPSNKVTEKGKYVELRCDPISGHTALYWYRQSLGQGPEFLIYFQGTGAADDSGLPNDRFFAVRPEGSVSTLKIQRTERGDSAVYLCASSRSPTGGGTEAFFGQGTRLTVV.

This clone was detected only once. The CDR3 nucleotides read TGTGCCCCACGGGGAGACAAGAACACTGAAGCTTTCTTT. Translated, it gives CAPRGDKNTEAFF. The rearrangement joins TRBV28 to TRBJ1-1; D remains ambiguous. Between the trimmed V and J ends, which lost 11 bases and 1 base, there was a span of 14 bases. CDR3 size: 13 residues. Germline loops: CDR1 MDHEN, CDR2 SYDVKM.

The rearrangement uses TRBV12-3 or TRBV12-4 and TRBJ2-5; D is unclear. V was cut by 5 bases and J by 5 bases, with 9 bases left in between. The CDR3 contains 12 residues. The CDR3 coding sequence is TGTGCCAGCAGTCCAAACAAGGAGACCCAGTACTTC. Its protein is CASSPNKETQYF.

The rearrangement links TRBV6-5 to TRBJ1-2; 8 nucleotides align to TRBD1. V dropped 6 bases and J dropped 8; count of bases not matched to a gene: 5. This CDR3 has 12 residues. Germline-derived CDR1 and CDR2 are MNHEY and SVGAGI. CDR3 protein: CASSAGGPGYTF. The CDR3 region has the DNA TGTGCCAGCAGCGCAGGGGGCCCGGGCTACACCTTC.

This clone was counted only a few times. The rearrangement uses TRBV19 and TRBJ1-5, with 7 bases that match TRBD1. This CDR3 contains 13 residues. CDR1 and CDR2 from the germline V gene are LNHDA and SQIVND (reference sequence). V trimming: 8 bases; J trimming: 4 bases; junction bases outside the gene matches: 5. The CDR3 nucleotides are TGTGCCAGTGAGACAGGGAGGAATCAGCCCCAGCATTTT. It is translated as CASETGRNQPQHF.